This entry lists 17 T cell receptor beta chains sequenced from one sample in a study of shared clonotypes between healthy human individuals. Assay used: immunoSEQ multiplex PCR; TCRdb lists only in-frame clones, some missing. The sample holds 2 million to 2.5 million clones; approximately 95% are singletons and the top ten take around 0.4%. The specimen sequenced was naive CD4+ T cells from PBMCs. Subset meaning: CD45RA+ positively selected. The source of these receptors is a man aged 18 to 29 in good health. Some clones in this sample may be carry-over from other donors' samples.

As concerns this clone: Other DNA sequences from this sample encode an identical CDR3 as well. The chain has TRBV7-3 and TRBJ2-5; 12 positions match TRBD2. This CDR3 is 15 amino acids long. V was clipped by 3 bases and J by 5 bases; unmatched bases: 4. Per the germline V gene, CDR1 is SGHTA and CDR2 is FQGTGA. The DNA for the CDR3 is TGTGCCAGCAGCTTGGTCGGGACTAGCGGGGAGACCCAGTACTTC. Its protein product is CASSLVGTSGETQYF.

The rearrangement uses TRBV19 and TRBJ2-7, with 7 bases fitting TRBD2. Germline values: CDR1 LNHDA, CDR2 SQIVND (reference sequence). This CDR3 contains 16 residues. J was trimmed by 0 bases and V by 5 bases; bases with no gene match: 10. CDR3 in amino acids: CASSRYGGDYSYEQYF. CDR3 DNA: TGTGCCAGTAGTCGTTACGGAGGGGACTACTCCTACGAGCAGTACTTC.

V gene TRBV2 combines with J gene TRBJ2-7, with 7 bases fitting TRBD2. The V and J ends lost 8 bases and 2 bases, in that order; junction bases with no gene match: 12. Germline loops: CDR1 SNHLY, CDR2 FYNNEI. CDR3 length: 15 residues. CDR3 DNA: TGTGCCAGCCGGGGAGGGAGCGGGACCCCCTACGAGCAGTACTTC. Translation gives CASRGGSGTPYEQYF. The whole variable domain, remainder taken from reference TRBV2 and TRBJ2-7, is EPEVTQTPSHQVTQMGQEVILRCVPISNHLYFYWYRQILGQKVEFLVSFYNNEISEKSEIFDDQFSVERPDGSNFTLKIRSTKLEDSAMYFCASRGGSGTPYEQYFGPGTRLTVT.

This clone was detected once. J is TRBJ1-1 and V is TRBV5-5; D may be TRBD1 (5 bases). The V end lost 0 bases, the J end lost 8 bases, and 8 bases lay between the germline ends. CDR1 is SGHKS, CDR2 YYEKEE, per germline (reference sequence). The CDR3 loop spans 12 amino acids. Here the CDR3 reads CASSLAGIEAFF. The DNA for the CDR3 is TGTGCCAGCAGCTTGGCAGGGATCGAAGCTTTCTTT.

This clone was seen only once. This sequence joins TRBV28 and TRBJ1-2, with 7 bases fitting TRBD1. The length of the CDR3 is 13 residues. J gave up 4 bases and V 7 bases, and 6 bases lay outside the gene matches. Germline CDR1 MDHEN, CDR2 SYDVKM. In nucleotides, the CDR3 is TGTGCCAGCACCGACAGGGCTCCCTATGGCTACACCTTC. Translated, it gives CASTDRAPYGYTF.

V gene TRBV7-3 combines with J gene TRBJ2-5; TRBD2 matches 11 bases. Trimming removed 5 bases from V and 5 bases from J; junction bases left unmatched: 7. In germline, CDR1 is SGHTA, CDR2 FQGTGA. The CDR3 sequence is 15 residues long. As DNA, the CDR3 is TGTGCCAGCAGCGCTACTAGCGGGAGTATGGAGACCCAGTACTTC. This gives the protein CASSATSGSMETQYF.

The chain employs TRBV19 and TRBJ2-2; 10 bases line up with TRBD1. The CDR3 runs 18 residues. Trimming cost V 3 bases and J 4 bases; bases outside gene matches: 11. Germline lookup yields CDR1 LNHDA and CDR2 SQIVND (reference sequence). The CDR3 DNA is TGTGCCAGTAGTATCCGGACAGGGGGAGGCCGAAGCACCGGGGAGCTGTTTTTT. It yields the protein CASSIRTGGGRSTGELFF.

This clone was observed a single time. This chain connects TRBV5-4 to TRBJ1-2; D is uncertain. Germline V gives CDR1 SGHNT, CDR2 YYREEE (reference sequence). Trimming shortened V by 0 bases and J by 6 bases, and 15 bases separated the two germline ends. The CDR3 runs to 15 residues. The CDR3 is CASSLVRGISHGYTF. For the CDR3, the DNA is TGTGCCAGCAGCTTGGTCCGGGGTATCTCCCATGGCTACACCTTC.

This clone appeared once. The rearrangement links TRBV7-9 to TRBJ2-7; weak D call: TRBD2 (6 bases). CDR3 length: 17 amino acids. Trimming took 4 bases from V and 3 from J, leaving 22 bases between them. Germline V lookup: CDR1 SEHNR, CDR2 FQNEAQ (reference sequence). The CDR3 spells CASSSIGLTVSGYEQYF. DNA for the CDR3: TGTGCCAGCAGCTCCATAGGCTTGACAGTTAGCGGCTACGAGCAGTACTTC. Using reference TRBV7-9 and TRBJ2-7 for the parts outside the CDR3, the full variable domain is DTGVSQNPRHKITKRGQNVTFRCDPISEHNRLYWYRQTLGQGPEFLTYFQNEAQLEKSRLLSDRFSAERPKGSFSTLEIQRTEQGDSAMYLCASSSIGLTVSGYEQYFGPGTRLTVT.

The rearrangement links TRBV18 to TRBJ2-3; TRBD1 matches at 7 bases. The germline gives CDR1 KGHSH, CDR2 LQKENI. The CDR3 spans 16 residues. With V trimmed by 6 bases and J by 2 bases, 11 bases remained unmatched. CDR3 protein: CASSLLTGPSTDTQYF. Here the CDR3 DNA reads TGTGCCAGCTCCCTCCTGACAGGGCCCTCCACAGATACGCAGTATTTT.

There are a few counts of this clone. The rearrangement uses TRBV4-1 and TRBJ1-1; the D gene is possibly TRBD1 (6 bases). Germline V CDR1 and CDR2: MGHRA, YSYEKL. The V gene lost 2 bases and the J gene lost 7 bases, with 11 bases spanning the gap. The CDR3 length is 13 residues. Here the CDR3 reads CASSQPRGVEAFF. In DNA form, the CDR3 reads TGCGCCAGCAGCCAACCCAGGGGAGTTGAAGCTTTCTTT.

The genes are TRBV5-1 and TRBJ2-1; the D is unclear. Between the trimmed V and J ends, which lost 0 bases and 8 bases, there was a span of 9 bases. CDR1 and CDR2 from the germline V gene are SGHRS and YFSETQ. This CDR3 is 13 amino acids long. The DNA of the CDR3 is TGCGCCAGCAGCTTGGGCAGCACGGATGAGCAGTTCTTC. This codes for CASSLGSTDEQFF.

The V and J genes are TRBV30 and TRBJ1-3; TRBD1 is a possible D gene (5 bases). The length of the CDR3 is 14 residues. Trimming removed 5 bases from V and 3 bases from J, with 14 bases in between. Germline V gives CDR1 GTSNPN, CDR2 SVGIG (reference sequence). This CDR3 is CAWGTQGLGNTIYF. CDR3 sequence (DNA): TGTGCCTGGGGGACCCAGGGACTTGGAAACACCATATATTTT.

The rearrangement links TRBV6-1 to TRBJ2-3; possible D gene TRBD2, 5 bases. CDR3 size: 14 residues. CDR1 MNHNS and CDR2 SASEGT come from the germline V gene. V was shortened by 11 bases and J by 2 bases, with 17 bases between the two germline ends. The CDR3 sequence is CAASRGLHTDTQYF. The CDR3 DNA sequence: TGTGCCGCAAGTCGTGGACTTCACACAGATACGCAGTATTTT.

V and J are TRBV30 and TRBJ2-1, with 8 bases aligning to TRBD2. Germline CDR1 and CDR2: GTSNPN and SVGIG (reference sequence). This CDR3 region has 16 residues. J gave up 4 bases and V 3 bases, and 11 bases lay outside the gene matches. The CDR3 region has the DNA TGTGCCTGGAGAGATGACGACCGGGAGGGTTACAATGAGCAGTTCTTC. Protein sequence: CAWRDDDREGYNEQFF.

CDR3 DNA sequence: TGTGCCAGCAGTTACTCCCGGGGGGGGTCCTACGAGCAGTACTTC. It translates to CASSYSRGGSYEQYF. V is TRBV6-6 and J is TRBJ2-7, with 8 positions matching TRBD2. This CDR3 has 15 amino acids. Trimming took 0 bases from V and 1 from J; bases not matched to a gene: 2. The germline CDR1 and CDR2 sequences are MNHNY and SVGAGI (reference sequence).

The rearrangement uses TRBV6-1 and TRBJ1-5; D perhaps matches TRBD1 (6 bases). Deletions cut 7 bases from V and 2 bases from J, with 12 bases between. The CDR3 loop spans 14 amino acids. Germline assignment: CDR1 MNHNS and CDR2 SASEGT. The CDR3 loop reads CASNRGGGNQPQHF. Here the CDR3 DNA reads TGTGCCAGCAACCGTGGGGGCGGCAATCAGCCCCAGCATTTT.